Below, 28 T cell receptor beta chains from the same sample are listed, as sequenced in a study of cytomegalovirus exposure and HLA in healthy donors. Amplification used 60 Vbeta primers and 13 Jbeta primers. Here immunoSEQ multiplex PCR was the method, and the copy in TCRdb shows in-frame clones only, minus some. The table shows about 140,000 clones, with 70% to 85% occurring only once. The sample was PBMCs. The receptors stem from a man aged 25 to 40 in good health and CMV-seropositive.

The gene calls are TRBV18 and TRBJ2-7; D perhaps matches TRBD1 (6 bases). V was shortened by 2 bases and J by 3 bases, with 14 bases between the two germline ends. This CDR3 region has 15 residues. CDR1 KGHSH and CDR2 LQKENI come from the germline V gene. CDR3 bases: TGTGCCAGCTCACCAGAAGTGGTAGGGGGCTACGAGCAGTACTTC. Its translation: CASSPEVVGGYEQYF.

This chain connects TRBV4-1 to TRBJ2-1, with no clear D. The germline V and J ends were trimmed by 1 base and 4 bases, with 5 bases remaining between them. CDR1 and CDR2 (germline): MGHRA, YSYEKL. CDR3 size: 13 residues. CDR3 loop: CASSQGPYNEQFF. The DNA of the CDR3 is TGCGCCAGCAGCCAAGGTCCATACAATGAGCAGTTCTTC.

This clone was detected only once. This rearrangement joins TRBV7-9 to TRBJ2-1; a weak D match, TRBD2 (5 bases). Per germline, CDR1 SEHNR and CDR2 FQNEAQ (reference sequence). V was cut by 7 bases and J by 3 bases, with 16 bases left in between. The CDR3 runs 15 residues. CDR3 region: CASTSAGMFYNEQFF. DNA of the CDR3: TGTGCCAGCACCTCGGCCGGGATGTTCTACAATGAGCAGTTCTTC.

The CDR3 nucleotides are TGTGCCAGCTCTCCCCAGGGACTAGCGAACAACAATGAGCAGTTCTTC. Translation gives CASSPQGLANNNEQFF. V usage is TRBV18 and J usage is TRBJ2-1, with 10 bases matching TRBD2. Germline CDR1 and CDR2: KGHSH and LQKENI. The J segment lost 5 bases and the V segment lost 6 bases, leaving 10 bases of the junction unmatched. The CDR3 spans 16 residues.

The CDR3, as DNA: TGTGCCAGCACCCCAGGGGCCACAGGGGGCGGAAGCACAGATACGCAGTATTTT. It codes for CASTPGATGGGSTDTQYF. The chain links TRBV7-9 to TRBJ2-3; TRBD1 agrees at 9 bases. Germline CDR1 SEHNR, CDR2 FQNEAQ (reference sequence). The CDR3 loop spans 18 amino acids. V lost 7 bases and J lost 0; bases outside the gene matches: 14. Filled out from reference TRBV7-9 and TRBJ2-3, the complete variable domain reads DTGVSQNPRHKITKRGQNVTFRCDPISEHNRLYWYRQTLGQGPEFLTYFQNEAQLEKSRLLSDRFSAERPKGSFSTLEIQRTEQGDSAMYLCASTPGATGGGSTDTQYFGPGTRLTVL.

This rearrangement joins TRBV6-5 to TRBJ2-1; D is uncertain. Trimming removed 2 bases at V and 4 bases at J, with 9 bases between. The CDR3 covers 14 residues. Germline CDR1 reads MNHEY; CDR2 reads SVGAGI. The CDR3 DNA reads as TGTGCCAGCAGTTACGAGTCCCTTTACAATGAGCAGTTCTTC. Translation gives CASSYESLYNEQFF.

The chain recombines TRBV5-1 with TRBJ1-1; 9 bases fit TRBD1. The CDR3 covers 18 residues. Looked up from germline, CDR1 is SGHRS and CDR2 is YFSETQ. The ends lost 0 bases at V and 3 bases at J; junction bases unmatched: 12. As DNA, the CDR3 is TGCGCCAGCAGCTTGGGCCCGGGACAGGGAATTGGGGACACTGAAGCTTTCTTT. This gives the protein CASSLGPGQGIGDTEAFF.

The chain is built from TRBV7-6 and TRBJ2-5, with 13 nucleotides matching TRBD2. V lost 4 bases, J lost 1 base, and 12 bases stayed unmatched. The CDR3 contains 19 residues. Germline CDR1 and CDR2: SGHVS and FNYEAQ. The DNA of the CDR3 is TGTGCCAGCAGCTCCTCTCGACTAGCGGGGGGCCGATTCCAAGAGACCCAGTACTTC. Protein product: CASSSSRLAGGRFQETQYF.

V usage is TRBV10-1 and J usage is TRBJ1-2; a weak D match, TRBD1 (6 bases). CDR1 WNHNN and CDR2 SYGVQD come from the germline V gene (reference sequence). There are 13 residues in the CDR3. CDR3 sequence reads: CYPGWQGCYGYTF. In nucleotides, the CDR3 is TGCTACCCGGGCTGGCAGGGGTGCTATGGCTACACCTTC.

This clone turned up a few times. The chain employs TRBV5-6 and TRBJ2-3, with D possibly TRBD2 on 6 matching bases. V shed 3 bases and J shed 4 bases, with 9 bases lying between them. Germline lookup yields CDR1 SGHDT and CDR2 YYEEEE. This CDR3 contains 13 residues. The CDR3 bases are TGTGCCAGCAGCTCTGTAGCGGCAGATACGCAGTATTTT. Translating gives CASSSVAADTQYF.

This chain joins TRBV6-1 and TRBJ2-5; a possible D gene is TRBD1 (6 bases). CDR3 length: 14 amino acids. The V end lost 7 bases, the J end lost 1 base, and 13 bases lay between the germline ends. Germline V gene sequence: CDR1 MNHNS, CDR2 SASEGT. The CDR3 bases are TGTGCCAGCAAAGAGACAGGAGCCCAAGAGACCCAGTACTTC. As protein: CASKETGAQETQYF.

The rearrangement links TRBV27 to TRBJ2-7; a weak D match, TRBD1 (5 bases). The CDR3 loop spans 11 amino acids. V was trimmed by 0 bases and J by 9 bases, leaving 6 bases between them. CDR1 MNHEY and CDR2 SMNVEV come from the germline V gene (reference sequence). CDR3 bases: TGTGCCAGCAGTTTATCGGGGCGGCAGTACTTC. It codes for CASSLSGRQYF.

The V gene is TRBV5-1, the J gene TRBJ2-3; 7 positions match TRBD2. This CDR3 spans 15 amino acids. With V trimmed by 0 bases and J by 2 bases, 3 bases remained unmatched. Germline V lookup: CDR1 SGHRS, CDR2 YFSETQ. CDR3 DNA: TGCGCCAGCAGCTTGGTGCTAGCGGCCACAGATACGCAGTATTTT. Protein product: CASSLVLAATDTQYF.

The rearrangement uses TRBV5-1 and TRBJ2-7, with D possibly being TRBD1 (6 bases). The J call may be mistaken, given a closer DNA end match to TRBJ2-5. CDR3 length: 14 residues. Germline V gene lookup returns CDR1 SGHRS and CDR2 YFSETQ. In DNA form, the CDR3 reads TGCGCCAGCAGCTTCAGGGGTTACCAAGAGACCCAGTACTTC. This codes for CASSFRGYQETQYF.

This clone was seen more than once but under ten times. V and J are TRBV6-5 and TRBJ1-5; the match to TRBD1 covers 7 bases. CDR3 length: 14 residues. The germline gives CDR1 MNHEY, CDR2 SVGAGI. The J segment lost 4 bases and the V segment lost 5 bases, leaving 5 bases of the junction unmatched. CDR3 residues: CASSEQGKNQPQHF. The DNA for the CDR3 is TGTGCCAGCAGTGAACAGGGGAAAAATCAGCCCCAGCATTTT.

The chain couples TRBV5-1 to TRBJ2-3; 10 nucleotides agree with TRBD2. The CDR3 is 16 amino acids. V was pared by 3 bases and J by 4 bases, with 8 bases of the junction left unmatched. The germline V gene has CDR1 SGHRS and CDR2 YFSETQ. The CDR3 DNA sequence: TGCGCCAGCAGCTCTCCCCTAGCGGGAGTCTCAGATACGCAGTATTTT. Translating gives CASSSPLAGVSDTQYF.

V usage is TRBV1 and J usage is TRBJ2-3; the table gives TRBD2 as D, unverified against the DNA. TRBV1 corresponds to a pseudogene. This CDR3 region has 21 residues. In DNA, the CDR3 is TGCACCAGCAGCCAGAGTCAGTGTCCCAAGACTAGCGGGAGTCAGGCAGATACGCAGTATTTT. Encoded protein: CTSSQSQCPKTSGSQADTQYF.

The chain's CDR3 is CASSYSQGGNTQYF. The CDR3 bases are TGTGCCAGCAGTTACTCCCAGGGGGGAAATACGCAGTATTTT. The chain uses TRBV6-5 and TRBJ2-3, with D tentatively TRBD1 (7 bases). V was shortened by 0 bases and J by 7 bases, with 11 bases between the two germline ends. The CDR3 runs 14 residues. Germline V gives CDR1 MNHEY, CDR2 SVGAGI.

For this clone: Germline and junction disagree at one end, which may indicate a read error. The gene calls are TRBV18 and TRBJ1-2; 7 bases map to TRBD1. The CDR3 is made up of 13 amino acids. Germline CDR1 is KGHSH and CDR2 is LQKENI. For the CDR3, the DNA is TGTGCCAGCTCACCTCCGGGACAGCCGGCGTGCGCCTTC. Its translation: CASSPPGQPACAF.

The chain employs TRBV12-5 and TRBJ2-1, with 13 bases identical to TRBD2. CDR1 is LGHNT and CDR2 is FRNRAP in the germline V gene. This CDR3 contains 14 residues. Losses at the gene ends were 7 bases for V and 8 bases for J; bases not matched to a gene: 5. The CDR3 sequence: CASAWTSGSDEQFF. The CDR3 region has the DNA TGTGCTAGTGCTTGGACTAGCGGGAGTGATGAGCAGTTCTTC.

This rearrangement joins TRBV6-6 to TRBJ2-7; possibly TRBD2 for D (6 bases). The CDR3 totals 14 residues. The V and J ends lost 4 bases and 2 bases respectively, with 12 bases between them. Per the germline V gene, CDR1 is MNHNY and CDR2 is SVGAGI (reference sequence). DNA of the CDR3: TGTGCCAGCAGTTGGAGCGGGTCAACCTACGAGCAGTACTTC. It codes for CASSWSGSTYEQYF.

The chain has TRBV18 and TRBJ2-7; 14 nucleotides align to TRBD2. The trim removed 2 bases at V and 2 bases at J, leaving 5 bases unmatched. The CDR3 has 17 amino acids. Germline V gene data show CDR1 as KGHSH and CDR2 as LQKENI. The CDR3 DNA reads TGTGCCAGCTCACCAGGGACTAGCGGGGGCGCGACCTACGAGCAGTACTTC. Protein product: CASSPGTSGGATYEQYF. The full variable domain, in which reference TRBV18 and TRBJ2-7 provide the parts outside the CDR3, is NAGVMQNPRHLVRRRGQEARLRCSPMKGHSHVYWYRQLPEEGLKFMVYLQKENIIDESGMPKERFSAEFPKEGPSILRIQQVVRGDSAAYFCASSPGTSGGATYEQYFGPGTRLTVT.

Points on this clone: Its ends do not fully match the called genes, so a read error is possible. V is TRBV7-9 and J is TRBJ1-3; the D is unclear. Germline loops: CDR1 SEHNR, CDR2 FQNEAQ (reference sequence). The CDR3 length is 12 residues. CDR3 DNA sequence: TGTTCCAGCAGTTACTCTGGAAACACCATATATTTT. It specifies CSSSYSGNTIYF.

This clone has just a few counts. The chain uses TRBV10-2 and TRBJ1-1; D uncertain. The germline V and J ends were trimmed by 8 bases and 0 bases, with 7 bases remaining between them. This CDR3 comprises 12 residues. The V gene's germline CDR1 is WSHSY and CDR2 SAAADI. The CDR3 DNA reads TGCGCCAGCGGTACTGTGAACACTGAAGCTTTCTTT. Protein product: CASGTVNTEAFF.

The CDR3 is CASSATWGEQYF. The CDR3 region has the DNA TGTGCCAGCAGCGCTACCTGGGGGGAGCAGTACTTC. The chain joins TRBV6-1 to TRBJ2-5, with a tentative D call TRBD2 (6 bases). This CDR3 spans 12 amino acids. Per the germline V gene, CDR1 is MNHNS and CDR2 is SASEGT. The V and J ends lost 6 bases and 11 bases respectively, with 16 bases between them.

V is TRBV4-1 and J is TRBJ1-2; D remains unclear. The germline CDR1 and CDR2 sequences are MGHRA and YSYEKL. The CDR3 covers 14 residues. The V end lost 1 base, the J end lost 7 bases, and 13 bases lay between the germline ends. CDR3 sequence: CASSQGEREGGYTF. The CDR3 region has the DNA TGCGCCAGCAGCCAAGGGGAGAGGGAGGGTGGCTACACCTTC.

The chain has TRBV5-4 and TRBJ2-5, with 7 bases identical to TRBD2. The CDR3 is 16 residues long. J lost 2 bases, V lost 2 bases, and 9 bases had no gene match. Looked up from germline, CDR1 is SGHNT and CDR2 is YYREEE (reference sequence). The CDR3 DNA reads as TGTGCCAGCAGCTTTATTGTCACTAGCGATCAAGAGACCCAGTACTTC. Its protein is CASSFIVTSDQETQYF. The full variable domain, its missing parts supplied by reference TRBV5-4 and TRBJ2-5, is ETGVTQSPTHLIKTRGQQVTLRCSSQSGHNTVSWYQQALGQGPQFIFQYYREEENGRGNFPPRFSGLQFPNYSSELNVNALELDDSALYLCASSFIVTSDQETQYFGPGTRLLVL.

V gene TRBV2 combines with J gene TRBJ1-2, with D perhaps matching TRBD1 (5 bases). Trimming shortened V by 4 bases and J by 5 bases, and 8 bases separated the two germline ends. This CDR3 has 12 amino acids. CDR1 and CDR2 (germline): SNHLY, FYNNEI. The CDR3 DNA sequence: TGTGCCAGCAGTGGGGCAGGGTATGGCTACACCTTC. It translates to CASSGAGYGYTF. Variable domain in full (rest from reference TRBV2 and TRBJ1-2): EPEVTQTPSHQVTQMGQEVILRCVPISNHLYFYWYRQILGQKVEFLVSFYNNEISEKSEIFDDQFSVERPDGSNFTLKIRSTKLEDSAMYFCASSGAGYGYTFGSGTRLTVV.